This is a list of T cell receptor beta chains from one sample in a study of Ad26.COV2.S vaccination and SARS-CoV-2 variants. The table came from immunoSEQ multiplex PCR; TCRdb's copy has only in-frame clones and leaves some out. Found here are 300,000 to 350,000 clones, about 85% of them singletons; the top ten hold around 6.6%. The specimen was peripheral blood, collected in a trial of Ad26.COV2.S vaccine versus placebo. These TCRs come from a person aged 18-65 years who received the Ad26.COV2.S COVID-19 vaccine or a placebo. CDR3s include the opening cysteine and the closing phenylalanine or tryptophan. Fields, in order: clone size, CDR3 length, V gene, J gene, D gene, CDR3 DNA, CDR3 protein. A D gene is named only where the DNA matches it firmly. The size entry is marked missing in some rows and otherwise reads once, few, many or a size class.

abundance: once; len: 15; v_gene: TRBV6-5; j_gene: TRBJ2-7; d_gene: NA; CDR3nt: TGTGCCAGCAGTTACTCGACAGACAACTTCTACGAGCAGTACTTC; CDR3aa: CASSYSTDNFYEQYF
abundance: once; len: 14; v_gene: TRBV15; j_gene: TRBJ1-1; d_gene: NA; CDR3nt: TGTGCCACCAGCAGGACCCTGGAGAACACTGAAGCTTTCTTT; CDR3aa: CATSRTLENTEAFF
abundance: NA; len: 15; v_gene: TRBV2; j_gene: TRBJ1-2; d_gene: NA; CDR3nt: TGTGCCAGCAGTGAAAGGGGCCCGAGGATCTATGGCTACACCTTC; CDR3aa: CASSERGPRIYGYTF
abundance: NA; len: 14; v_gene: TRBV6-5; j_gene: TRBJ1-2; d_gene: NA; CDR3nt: TGTGCCAGCAGGTTAACAGGGCTTGCCTATGGCTACACCTTC; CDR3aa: CASRLTGLAYGYTF
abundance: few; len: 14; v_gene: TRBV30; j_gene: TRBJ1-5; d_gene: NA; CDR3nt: TGTGCCTGGAGTGTACTCCAGGGAAATCAGCCCCAGCATTTT; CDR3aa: CAWSVLQGNQPQHF
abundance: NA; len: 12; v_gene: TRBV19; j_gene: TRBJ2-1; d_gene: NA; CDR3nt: TGTGCCAGTAGGGGGAAGGACAATGAGCAGTTCTTC; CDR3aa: CASRGKDNEQFF
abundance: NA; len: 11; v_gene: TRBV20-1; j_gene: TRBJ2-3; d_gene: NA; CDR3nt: TGCAGTGCTAGAGGCACAGATACGCAGTATTTT; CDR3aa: CSARGTDTQYF
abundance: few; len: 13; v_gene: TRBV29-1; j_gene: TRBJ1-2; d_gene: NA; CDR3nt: TGCAGCGCCAAACCCGGGGGTGCCTATGGCTACACCTTC; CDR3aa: CSAKPGGAYGYTF
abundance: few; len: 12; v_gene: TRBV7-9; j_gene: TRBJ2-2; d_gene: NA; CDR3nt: TGTGCCAGCAGCTTAGGGCGAGGGGAGCTGTTTTTT; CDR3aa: CASSLGRGELFF
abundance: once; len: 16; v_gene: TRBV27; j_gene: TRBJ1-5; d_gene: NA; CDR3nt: TGTGCCAGCAGTTCGGTACAGGGTCCGGGCAATCAGCCCCAGCATTTT; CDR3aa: CASSSVQGPGNQPQHF
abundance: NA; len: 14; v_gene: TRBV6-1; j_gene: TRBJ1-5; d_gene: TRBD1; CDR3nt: TGTGCCAGCAGTGAGATAACAGGGGGTCAGCCCCAGCATTTT; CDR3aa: CASSEITGGQPQHF
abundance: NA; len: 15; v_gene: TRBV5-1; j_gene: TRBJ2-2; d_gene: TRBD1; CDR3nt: TGCGCCAGCAGCCCCCACGACAGGGGCACCGGGGAGCTGTTTTTT; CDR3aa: CASSPHDRGTGELFF
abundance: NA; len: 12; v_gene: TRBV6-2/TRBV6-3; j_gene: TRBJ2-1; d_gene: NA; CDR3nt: TGTGCCAGCAGTTACGGGAACAGGGCCGAGTTCTTC; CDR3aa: CASSYGNRAEFF
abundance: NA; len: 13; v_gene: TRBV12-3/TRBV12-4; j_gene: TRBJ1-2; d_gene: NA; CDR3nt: TGTGCCAGCAGTCTTCAAGGGGGTGTGGGCTACACCTTC; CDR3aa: CASSLQGGVGYTF
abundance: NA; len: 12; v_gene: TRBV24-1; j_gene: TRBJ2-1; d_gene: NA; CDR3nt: TGTGCCACCAGTGATTTGGTAGGTGTGCAGTTCTTC; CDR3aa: CATSDLVGVQFF
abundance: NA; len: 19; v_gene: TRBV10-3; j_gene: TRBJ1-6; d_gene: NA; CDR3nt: TGTGCCATCAGTCCGCATTCAGTCTGGGGGAGCTCCTATAATTCACCCCTCCACTTT; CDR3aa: CAISPHSVWGSSYNSPLHF
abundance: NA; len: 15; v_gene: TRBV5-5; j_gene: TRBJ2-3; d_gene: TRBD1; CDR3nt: TGTGCCAGCAGCCCGGGACAGGGAAGAGCAGATACGCAGTATTTT; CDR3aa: CASSPGQGRADTQYF
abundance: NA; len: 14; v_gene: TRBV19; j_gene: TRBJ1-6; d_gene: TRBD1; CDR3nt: TGTGCCAGTAGACCAGGGGGGCCAACTTCACCCCTCCACTTT; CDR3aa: CASRPGGPTSPLHF
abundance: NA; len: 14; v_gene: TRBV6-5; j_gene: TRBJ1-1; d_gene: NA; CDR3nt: TGTGCCGGGGGGACATCAGGATTGAACACTGAAGCTTTCTTT; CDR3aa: CAGGTSGLNTEAFF
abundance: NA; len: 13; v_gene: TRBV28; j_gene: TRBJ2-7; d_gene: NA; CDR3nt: TGTGCCAGCAGTTTACCCGCACAACTCGAGCAGTACTTC; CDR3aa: CASSLPAQLEQYF
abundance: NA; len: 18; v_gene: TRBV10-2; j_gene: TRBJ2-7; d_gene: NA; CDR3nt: TGCGCCAGCAGTGAGTCCCGCGGGACAGATTCCCAGTCTTACGAGCAGTACTTC; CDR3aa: CASSESRGTDSQSYEQYF
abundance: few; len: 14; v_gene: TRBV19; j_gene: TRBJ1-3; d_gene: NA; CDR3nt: TGTGCCAGTAGCCCGGGGGGCACTGGAAACACCATATATTTT; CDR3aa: CASSPGGTGNTIYF
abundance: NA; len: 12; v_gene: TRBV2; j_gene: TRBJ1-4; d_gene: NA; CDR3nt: TGTGCCAGCAGGGTGACTAATGAAAAACTGTTTTTT; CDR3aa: CASRVTNEKLFF
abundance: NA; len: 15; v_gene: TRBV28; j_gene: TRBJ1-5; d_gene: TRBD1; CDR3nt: TGTGCCAGCAGCTCTCGACAGGGGAGCAATCAGCCCCAGCATTTT; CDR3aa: CASSSRQGSNQPQHF
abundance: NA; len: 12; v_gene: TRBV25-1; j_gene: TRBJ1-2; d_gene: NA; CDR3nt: TGTGCCAGCAGTGAAAACGGATTTGGCTACACCTTC; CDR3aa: CASSENGFGYTF
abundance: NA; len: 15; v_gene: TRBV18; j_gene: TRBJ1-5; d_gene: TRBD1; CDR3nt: TGTGCCAGCTCACCACTTGCGACAGGGGTTCAGCCCCAGCATTTT; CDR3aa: CASSPLATGVQPQHF